This is a list of T cell receptor beta chains from one sample in a study of cytomegalovirus exposure and HLA in healthy donors. The assay was immunoSEQ multiplex PCR, and TCRdb's table has in-frame clones only and misses some. The sample shows 160,000 or so clones, around three quarters of them seen only once. The sequenced material came from PBMCs. The receptors come from a man between 40 and 49 years old in good health and CMV-seronegative. CDR3s include the opening cysteine and the closing phenylalanine or tryptophan. The order of the fields is clone size, V gene, J gene, D gene, CDR3 DNA, CDR3 protein. The D gene is left open where the match is weak. Rows may omit the clone size; those that give it use once, few, many or a size class.

size: few; V: TRBV5-1; J: TRBJ1-4; D: TRBD1; DNA: TGCGCCAGCAGCTGGGACAGGGGGCATGAAAAACTGTTTTTT; CDR3: CASSWDRGHEKLFF
size: -; V: TRBV19; J: TRBJ2-7; D: -; DNA: TGTGCCAGTAGCTTCCAAATCTCCGGCTCCTACGAGCAGTACTTC; CDR3: CASSFQISGSYEQYF
size: -; V: TRBV7-9; J: TRBJ1-4; D: -; DNA: TGTTCCAGCAGCTTAGTTTTGGGGGAGGATGAAAAACTGTTTTTT; CDR3: CSSSLVLGEDEKLFF
size: -; V: TRBV6-5; J: TRBJ2-7; D: -; DNA: TGTGCCAGCAGACCTCGACAGGGAGGAGGTTACGAGCAGTACTTC; CDR3: CASRPRQGGGYEQYF
size: -; V: TRBV21-1; J: TRBJ1-2; D: -; DNA: TGTGCCAGCCGAGAGCAGGGGGCGGGTAACTATGGCTACACCTTC; CDR3: CASREQGAGNYGYTF
size: -; V: TRBV30; J: TRBJ2-3; D: TRBD2; DNA: TGTGCCTGGAGTCCGATTCCGGGACTAGTAAAAGATACGCAGTATTTT; CDR3: CAWSPIPGLVKDTQYF
size: -; V: TRBV27; J: TRBJ2-1; D: TRBD2; DNA: TGTGCCAGCAGTATCAAACTAGCGGGAGGGATAGATGAGCAGTTCTTC; CDR3: CASSIKLAGGIDEQFF
size: few; V: TRBV9; J: TRBJ2-3; D: TRBD2; DNA: TGTGCCAGCAGCGTCTCCGGACTAGCGGGACCGTATACGCAGTATTTT; CDR3: CASSVSGLAGPYTQYF
size: -; V: TRBV6-5; J: TRBJ2-2; D: -; DNA: TGTGCCAGCAGTTACTCGCGAGGGAACACCGGGGAGCTGTTTTTT; CDR3: CASSYSRGNTGELFF
size: few; V: TRBV7-8; J: TRBJ2-5; D: -; DNA: TGTGCCAGCAGCTTACGACGACGCGGAGAGACCCAGTACTTC; CDR3: CASSLRRRGETQYF
size: few; V: TRBV7-2; J: TRBJ1-1; D: TRBD1; DNA: TGTGCCAGCAGCTTTAGAAGGTGGCAGGGGGAGGTTTTCTTT; CDR3: CASSFRRWQGEVFF
size: -; V: TRBV6-5; J: TRBJ2-5; D: -; DNA: TGTGCCAGCAGTTACTCGACGGGGGACGAGACCCAGTACTTC; CDR3: CASSYSTGDETQYF
size: -; V: TRBV10-2; J: TRBJ2-7; D: -; DNA: TGCGCCAGCAGTGAGGAGACACCCGGCACCTACGAGCAGTACTTC; CDR3: CASSEETPGTYEQYF
size: -; V: TRBV18; J: TRBJ2-5; D: -; DNA: TGTGCCAGCTCACCTGCCAGACAAGAGACCCAGTACTTC; CDR3: CASSPARQETQYF
size: -; V: TRBV19; J: TRBJ1-6; D: -; DNA: TGTGCCAGCTTTCCGGGGACACAAAATTCACCCCTCCACTTT; CDR3: CASFPGTQNSPLHF
size: -; V: TRBV2; J: TRBJ2-7; D: -; DNA: TGTGCCAGCAGGGGGGCGAGCTCCTACGAGCAGTACTTC; CDR3: CASRGASSYEQYF
size: -; V: TRBV29-1; J: TRBJ2-1; D: -; DNA: TGCAGCGTTGAAGATTGGCGGGACAATGAGCAGTTCTTC; CDR3: CSVEDWRDNEQFF
size: few; V: TRBV5-8; J: TRBJ1-2; D: -; DNA: TGTGCCAGCAGCCCGGGAGGCTATGGCTACACCTTC; CDR3: CASSPGGYGYTF
size: -; V: TRBV9; J: TRBJ1-6; D: -; DNA: TGTGCCAGCAGCGTAGACACAGGGATATCACCCCTCCACTTT; CDR3: CASSVDTGISPLHF
size: -; V: TRBV7-9; J: TRBJ1-5; D: TRBD1; DNA: TGTGCCAGCGGGACAGGGGGTTTAAATCAGCCCCAGCATTTT; CDR3: CASGTGGLNQPQHF
size: few; V: TRBV10-1; J: TRBJ2-7; D: TRBD2; DNA: TGCGCCAGCAGTCCTAGCGGGAGCTACGAGCAGTACTTC; CDR3: CASSPSGSYEQYF
size: -; V: TRBV5-4; J: TRBJ1-1; D: -; DNA: TGTGCCAGCAGCTTGGAACGGGGGAACACTGAAGCTTTCTTT; CDR3: CASSLERGNTEAFF
size: -; V: TRBV19; J: TRBJ1-3; D: -; DNA: TGTGCCAGTTATGCAGGGGAACTGGTAAACACCATATATTTT; CDR3: CASYAGELVNTIYF
size: -; V: TRBV29-1; J: TRBJ2-3; D: TRBD1; DNA: TGCAGCGCCTTACTACAGGGGGCGTCAGATACGCAGTATTTT; CDR3: CSALLQGASDTQYF
size: -; V: TRBV6-5; J: TRBJ1-2; D: TRBD1; DNA: TGTGCCAGCAGTCCAGACAGGGTGAACTATGGCTACACCTTC; CDR3: CASSPDRVNYGYTF
size: -; V: TRBV4-1; J: TRBJ1-1; D: -; DNA: TGCGCCAGCAGCCGCATACAGGGTAGGGGCGTGCACACTGAAGCTTTCTTT; CDR3: CASSRIQGRGVHTEAFF
size: -; V: TRBV11-2; J: TRBJ1-1; D: -; DNA: TGTGCCAGCAGATGGACGGGGTCCGATGAAGCTTTCTTT; CDR3: CASRWTGSDEAFF
size: -; V: TRBV2; J: TRBJ1-4; D: TRBD1; DNA: TGTGCCAGCACCCCGACAGGGTTGGGTGAAAAACTGTTTTTT; CDR3: CASTPTGLGEKLFF
size: -; V: TRBV7-2; J: TRBJ2-7; D: -; DNA: TGTGCCAGCAGCTTAGCAGACAGCTCCTACGAGCAGTACTTC; CDR3: CASSLADSSYEQYF
size: -; V: TRBV9; J: TRBJ1-4; D: -; DNA: TGTGCCAGCAGCCCTCGGGGGGGCTCGATGGGAAAACTGTTTTTT; CDR3: CASSPRGGSMGKLFF
size: -; V: TRBV5-1; J: TRBJ1-1; D: TRBD1; DNA: TGCGCCAGCAGCTTGGACGGACAGGGGATGAGCACTGAAGCTTTCTTT; CDR3: CASSLDGQGMSTEAFF
size: once; V: TRBV30; J: TRBJ1-1; D: -; DNA: TGTGCCTGGAATACCATCCTCGGGACTGAAGCTTTCTTT; CDR3: CAWNTILGTEAFF
size: -; V: TRBV2; J: TRBJ2-7; D: TRBD2; DNA: TGTGCCAGCCGTCGGGGAGGGCACGAGCAGTACTTC; CDR3: CASRRGGHEQYF
size: once; V: TRBV5-1; J: TRBJ2-1; D: TRBD1; DNA: TGCGCCAGCAGCCCCCGGGGACAGGGGAACGAGCAGTTCTTC; CDR3: CASSPRGQGNEQFF
size: -; V: TRBV12-5; J: TRBJ1-1; D: -; DNA: TGTGCTAGTGGTTCCCGGAGGGGTGAAGCTTTCTTT; CDR3: CASGSRRGEAFF
size: -; V: TRBV4-1; J: TRBJ2-3; D: TRBD2; DNA: TGCGCCAGCAGCCACGGGGGGGGCGCAGATACGCAGTATTTT; CDR3: CASSHGGGADTQYF
size: -; V: TRBV19; J: TRBJ2-2; D: TRBD1; DNA: TGTGCCAGTAGTACGGACAGGGGGATCGGGGAGCTGTTTTTT; CDR3: CASSTDRGIGELFF
size: -; V: TRBV14; J: TRBJ1-2; D: -; DNA: TGTGCCAGCAGCCAAGATAATCCCTTCGGGGGGGGCTACACCTTC; CDR3: CASSQDNPFGGGYTF
size: -; V: TRBV7-2; J: TRBJ1-1; D: -; DNA: TGTGCCAGCAGCTTAGCTGGAACTATGAACACTGAAGCTTTCTTT; CDR3: CASSLAGTMNTEAFF
size: -; V: TRBV5-1; J: TRBJ2-7; D: TRBD1; DNA: TGCGCCAGCAGCGACAGGGGGCGAACCTACGAGCAGTACTTC; CDR3: CASSDRGRTYEQYF
size: -; V: TRBV5-6; J: TRBJ2-7; D: TRBD1; DNA: TGTGCCAGCAGGGGAAGACAGGGACGCGAGCAGTACTTC; CDR3: CASRGRQGREQYF
size: -; V: TRBV6-5; J: TRBJ1-5; D: TRBD1; DNA: TGTGCCAGCAGTCCCACAGGGGCTCCTTTTCAGCCCCAGCATTTT; CDR3: CASSPTGAPFQPQHF
size: -; V: TRBV5-1; J: TRBJ2-5; D: -; DNA: TGCGCCAGCGGCCCACGGGGGTCCCAAGAGACCCAGTACTTC; CDR3: CASGPRGSQETQYF
size: once; V: TRBV19; J: TRBJ2-7; D: -; DNA: TGTGCCAGTAGTGATAACAGGGGAGGTATGATCGGCGAGCAGTACTTC; CDR3: CASSDNRGGMIGEQYF
size: -; V: TRBV27; J: TRBJ1-5; D: -; DNA: TGTGCCAGCAGTCCCCGGACAGACCCACTTTTTAGCAATCAGCCCCAGCATTTT; CDR3: CASSPRTDPLFSNQPQHF
size: -; V: TRBV10-2; J: TRBJ2-1; D: TRBD2; DNA: TGCGCCAGCAGTGTGGAGACTAGCGGGGGGGCTCCGGGTGAGCAGTTCTTC; CDR3: CASSVETSGGAPGEQFF